A selection of T cell receptor beta chains follows, all from one sample in a study of regulatory T cells in long-lasting Graves disease. MiXCR was run by TCRdb on the multiplex PCR reads, yielding one entry per CDR3 protein. The sample lists about 220,000 distinct CDR3 sequences; approximately 18% were seen once. The data also belong to a second study, concerning T cells in Graves' hyperthyroidism and ophthalmopathy.

The starting material was peripheral blood mononuclear cells (PBMCs), obtained at new diagnosis, from a patient treated with antithyroid drugs. Receptor source: a woman in her thirties with Graves disease. The CDR3 runs from the conserved cysteine through the conserved F or W. Each record gives: D gene, V gene, clone size, J gene, CDR3 protein, CDR3 DNA. D genes are given only for firm matches. Rows may omit the clone size; those that give it use once, few, many or a size class.

NA	TRBV5-1	NA	TRBJ1-3	CASSLGGTSSGNTIYF	TGCGCCAGCAGCTTGGGGGGGACAAGCTCTGGAAACACCATATATTTT
NA	TRBV18	many	TRBJ2-5	CASSPNQETQYF	TGTGCCAGCTCACCCAACCAAGAGACCCAGTACTTC
TRBD1	TRBV5-6	many	TRBJ1-2	CASTPGPGQIYGYTF	TGTGCCAGCACCCCTGGACCGGGACAGATCTATGGCTACACCTTC
NA	TRBV12-3/TRBV12-4	many	TRBJ1-5	CASGPTGYGQPQHF	TGTGCCAGCGGACCAACAGGCTATGGGCAGCCCCAGCATTTT
TRBD2	TRBV20-1	NA	TRBJ2-5	CSARDIGLAQETQYF	TGCAGTGCTAGAGATATAGGACTAGCCCAAGAGACCCAGTACTTC
NA	TRBV19	many	TRBJ1-1	CASSTHPRDTTEAFF	TGTGCCAGTAGTACCCATCCCCGGGACACCACTGAAGCTTTCTTT
TRBD1	TRBV6-1	NA	TRBJ2-3	CASGDRVGTDTQYF	TGTGCCAGCGGTGACAGGGTGGGCACAGATACGCAGTATTTT
TRBD1	TRBV6-1	many	TRBJ1-2	CASSPHILTGGYGYTF	TGTGCCAGCAGCCCCCATATTCTTACAGGGGGCTATGGCTACACCTTC
TRBD1	TRBV19	NA	TRBJ1-2	CASSPRDRVVRGYTF	TGTGCCAGTAGTCCCCGGGACAGGGTTGTTCGGGGCTACACCTTC
TRBD2	TRBV5-6	many	TRBJ2-1	CASIFSGGAYNEQFF	TGTGCCAGCATTTTTAGCGGGGGGGCCTACAATGAGCAGTTCTTC
NA	TRBV7-9	many	TRBJ1-3	CASSLGGTGNTIYF	TGTGCCAGCAGCTTAGGGGGGACTGGAAACACCATATATTTT
NA	TRBV5-4	many	TRBJ2-3	CASSARYSDTQYF	TGTGCCAGCAGCGCGCGCTACTCAGATACGCAGTATTTT
NA	TRBV27	many	TRBJ1-1	CASSLWGRDTEAFF	TGTGCCAGCAGTTTATGGGGCAGGGATACTGAAGCTTTCTTT
NA	TRBV5-8	many	TRBJ2-7	CASSFSGAYEQYF	TGTGCCAGCAGCTTCTCAGGGGCCTACGAGCAGTACTTC
TRBD1	TRBV11-2	many	TRBJ1-6	CASRSLPGQGNSPLHF	TGTGCCAGCAGATCCTTACCGGGACAGGGGAATTCACCCCTCCACTTT
NA	TRBV28	few	TRBJ2-4	CASSPRRGWKNIQYF	TGTGCCAGCAGTCCTCGGCGCGGGTGGAAAAACATTCAGTACTTC
TRBD1	TRBV19	many	TRBJ2-2	CASSMGQGATGELFF	TGTGCCAGTAGTATGGGACAGGGGGCAACCGGGGAGCTGTTTTTT
TRBD2	TRBV11-2	NA	TRBJ2-2	CASSRAGGNTGELFF	TGTGCCAGCAGCCGAGCGGGGGGAAACACCGGGGAGCTGTTTTTT
TRBD1	TRBV11-2	many	TRBJ2-7	CASSLDRGKEQYF	TGTGCCAGCAGTTTGGACAGGGGGAAAGAGCAGTACTTC
NA	TRBV6-5	many	TRBJ1-5	CASSYSWKGQPQHF	TGTGCCAGCAGTTACTCGTGGAAGGGACAGCCCCAGCATTTT
TRBD1	TRBV2	NA	TRBJ1-6	CASSFRQGISPLHF	TGTGCCAGCAGTTTCCGACAGGGAATTTCACCCCTCCACTTT
TRBD2	TRBV6-2/TRBV6-3	once	TRBJ2-1	CASSYLAGGLGEQFF	TGTGCCAGCAGTTACCTAGCGGGAGGGTTAGGTGAGCAGTTCTTC
TRBD1	TRBV2	many	TRBJ1-3	CASRDLQGAGGNTIYF	TGTGCCAGCAGGGATTTACAGGGGGCGGGCGGAAACACCATATATTTT
NA	TRBV6-1	many	TRBJ1-5	CATKERYRLNQPQHF	TGTGCCACAAAGGAGCGGTACAGGCTCAATCAGCCCCAGCATTTT
NA	TRBV5-1	NA	TRBJ1-4	CASRRGQGPNEKLFF	TGCGCCAGCAGGAGGGGCCAGGGCCCTAATGAAAAACTGTTTTTT
NA	TRBV12-3/TRBV12-4	many	TRBJ1-1	CASSAIAGGRNTEAFF	TGTGCCAGCAGTGCCATTGCGGGGGGCCGTAACACTGAAGCTTTCTTT
NA	TRBV18	many	TRBJ2-7	CASSPTGGGNSYEQYF	TGTGCCAGCTCACCAACGGGCGGGGGCAACTCCTACGAGCAGTACTTC
NA	TRBV7-9	many	TRBJ2-1	CASSSRDYNEQFF	TGTGCCAGCAGCTCCAGGGATTACAATGAGCAGTTCTTC
TRBD1	TRBV6-1	many	TRBJ2-7	CASSDAPDRGFYEQYF	TGTGCCAGCAGTGACGCCCCCGACAGGGGATTCTACGAGCAGTACTTC
NA	TRBV24-1	many	TRBJ1-2	CATSDAGPYGYTF	TGTGCCACCAGTGATGCGGGACCTTATGGCTACACCTTC
NA	TRBV20-1	NA	TRBJ2-4	CSARGSSKNIQYF	TGCAGTGCTAGAGGTAGTTCCAAAAACATTCAGTACTTC
NA	TRBV24-1	once	TRBJ2-7	CATSDYRVNYEQYF	TGTGCCACCAGTGACTATAGGGTAAACTACGAGCAGTACTTC
NA	TRBV6-2/TRBV6-3	many	TRBJ2-7	CASSNRLGDERYF	TGTGCCAGCAGTAACCGGTTGGGTGACGAGCGGTACTTC
TRBD1	TRBV2	many	TRBJ1-1	CASSVPADRGNINTEAFF	TGTGCCAGCAGTGTTCCAGCGGACAGGGGGAATATAAACACTGAAGCTTTCTTT
NA	TRBV5-6	many	TRBJ1-4	CASSLEGPTGEKLFF	TGTGCCAGCAGCTTGGAGGGACCGACGGGTGAAAAACTGTTTTTT
NA	TRBV27	many	TRBJ1-1	CASRILISTEAFF	TGTGCCAGCAGGATCTTGATTTCCACTGAAGCTTTCTTT
TRBD1	TRBV28	many	TRBJ2-1	CASSFLDRELNEQFF	TGTGCCAGCAGTTTTTTGGACAGGGAGTTGAATGAGCAGTTCTTC
NA	TRBV15	many	TRBJ2-7	CATSREAPSYEQYF	TGTGCCACCAGCAGAGAGGCACCCTCCTACGAGCAGTACTTC
NA	TRBV10-3	many	TRBJ2-6	CAISSLSSGANVLTF	TGTGCCATCAGTTCGTTGAGCTCTGGGGCCAACGTCCTGACTTTC
TRBD1	TRBV28	NA	TRBJ2-7	CASSTPGGNGEQYF	TGTGCCAGCAGCACCCCAGGGGGCAACGGCGAGCAGTACTTC